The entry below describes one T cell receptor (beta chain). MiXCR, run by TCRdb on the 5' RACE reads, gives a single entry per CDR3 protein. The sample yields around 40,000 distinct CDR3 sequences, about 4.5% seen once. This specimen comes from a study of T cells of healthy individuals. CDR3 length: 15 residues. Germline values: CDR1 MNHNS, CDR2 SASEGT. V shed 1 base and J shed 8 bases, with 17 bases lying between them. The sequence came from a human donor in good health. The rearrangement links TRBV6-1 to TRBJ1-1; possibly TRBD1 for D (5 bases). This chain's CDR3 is CASSEGDPGILEAFF. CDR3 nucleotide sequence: TGTGCCAGCAGTGAAGGAGATCCAGGGATCCTAGAAGCTTTCTTT.